The T cell receptor (beta chain) described here comes from a study of T-cell reconstitution after alpha-beta-depleted transplantation in children. Unique molecular identifiers featured in how the TCRbeta library was prepared. Via MiXCR, TCRdb re-called the PCR reads, giving one row per CDR3 protein. The table includes around 420,000 distinct CDR3 sequences, under 20% detected once. Comments on this clonotype: What it binds is not known.

The CDR3 loop spans 15 amino acids. V was clipped by 1 base and J by 5 bases, with 12 bases between them. Germline CDR1 reads SGHTA; CDR2 reads FQGNSA. Study-wide points: Newly produced T cells mostly accounted for T-cell counts and diversity one year post-transplant. From surviving recipient T cells and thymic progenitors came the high day-60 TCRbeta diversity observed in some patients.

Source: PBMCs, mostly from graft donor cells, taken 360 days after TCRalphabeta/CD19-depleted stem cell transplant. The sequence came from a boy in the first two years of life who had a stem cell transplant for Wiskott-Aldrich syndrome, so the T cells may come from the graft donor. The chain links TRBV7-2 to TRBJ2-1; the D gene is possibly TRBD1 (5 bases). CDR3 protein: CASSLVASRDNEQFF. The CDR3 DNA reads TGTGCCAGCAGCTTAGTGGCGTCCAGGGACAATGAGCAGTTCTTC. Looking up the rest from reference TRBV7-2 and TRBJ2-1 gives the full variable domain: GAGVSQSPSNKVTEKGKDVELRCDPISGHTALYWYRQSLGQGLEFLIYFQGNSAPDKSGLPSDRFSAERTGGSVSTLTIQRTQQEDSAVYLCASSLVASRDNEQFFGPGTRLTVL.